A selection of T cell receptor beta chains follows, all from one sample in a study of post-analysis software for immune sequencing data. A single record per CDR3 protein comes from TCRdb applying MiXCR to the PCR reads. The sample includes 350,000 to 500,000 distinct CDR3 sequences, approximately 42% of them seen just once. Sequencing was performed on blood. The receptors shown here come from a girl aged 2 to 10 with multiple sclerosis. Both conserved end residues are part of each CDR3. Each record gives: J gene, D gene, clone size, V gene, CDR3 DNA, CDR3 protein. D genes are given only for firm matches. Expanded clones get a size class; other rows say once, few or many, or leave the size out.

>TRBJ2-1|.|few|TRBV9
TGTGCCAGCAGCACCGGCTACCTGCTCTCCTACAATGAGCAGTTCTTC
CASSTGYLLSYNEQFF
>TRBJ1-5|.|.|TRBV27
TGTGTCTTACAGGAATCGGGGAATAGCAATCAGCCCCAGCATTTT
CVLQESGNSNQPQHF
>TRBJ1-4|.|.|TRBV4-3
TGCGCCAGCAGCCAAGGGACAGCAGTCTCAACTAATGAAAAACGGTTTTTT
CASSQGTAVSTNEKRFF
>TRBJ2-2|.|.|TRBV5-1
TGCGCCAGCAGATCGACAGGGAACGGGGGGCTGTTTTTT
CASRSTGNGGLFF
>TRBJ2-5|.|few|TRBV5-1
TGCGCCAGCAGCTACGAAGAGACCCAGTACTTC
CASSYEETQYF
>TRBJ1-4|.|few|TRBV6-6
TGTGCCAGCAGTTATGCCGCCAGACAGGCGAAGGGTGAAAAACTGTTTTTT
CASSYAARQAKGEKLFF
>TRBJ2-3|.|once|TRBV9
TGTGCCAGCAGCGTAACAGGTTGGGGCACAGATACGCAGTATTTT
CASSVTGWGTDTQYF
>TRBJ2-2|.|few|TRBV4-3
TGCGCCAGCAGCCAAAGTCTACAGAGGGAGCTGTTTTTT
CASSQSLQRELFF
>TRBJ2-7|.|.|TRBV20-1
TGCAGTGGGGCCGGGGAGTACGAGCAGTACTTC
CSGAGEYEQYF
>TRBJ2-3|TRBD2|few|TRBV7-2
TGTGCCAGCTCCGACGGTGGGGGGCTAGCGGGAGGAACAGATACGCAGTATTTT
CASSDGGGLAGGTDTQYF
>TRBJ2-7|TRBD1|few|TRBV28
TGTGCCAGCAGGGGACAGGGGCCCTACTCTACCTACGAGCAGTACTTC
CASRGQGPYSTYEQYF
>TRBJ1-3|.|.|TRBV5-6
TGTGCCAGCAGCTTGGATTTACGGACCGGAAACACCATATATTTT
CASSLDLRTGNTIYF
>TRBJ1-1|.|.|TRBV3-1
TGTGCCAGCAGCCAAGAAGACAGGAGGGGCACTGAAGCTTTCTTT
CASSQEDRRGTEAFF
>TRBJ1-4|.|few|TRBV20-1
TGCAGTGCTAGAGATCCGGCAGGGACTAATGAAAAACTGTTTTTT
CSARDPAGTNEKLFF
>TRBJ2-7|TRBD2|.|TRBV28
TGTGCCAGCAGTTCTACCCCTAGCGGGAGTGACGAGCAGTACTTC
CASSSTPSGSDEQYF
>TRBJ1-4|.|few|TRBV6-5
TGTGCCAGCAGCCGTGGCCCGACAGGACTTAATGAAAAACTGTTTTTT
CASSRGPTGLNEKLFF
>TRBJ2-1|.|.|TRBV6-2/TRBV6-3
TGTGCCAGCAGGCGGCCGGGGTCCGGCTCGGGTGAGCAGTTCTTC
CASRRPGSGSGEQFF
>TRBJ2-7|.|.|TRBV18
TGTGCCAGCTCACCACCGATCGCCAGGAATTTCGAGCAGTACTTC
CASSPPIARNFEQYF
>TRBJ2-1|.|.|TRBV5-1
TGCGCCAGCAACATACAGGGTCCCTACAATGAGCAGTTCTTC
CASNIQGPYNEQFF
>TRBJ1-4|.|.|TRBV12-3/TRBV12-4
TGTGCCAGCAGTTTTAGACAGAGTAATGAAAAACTGTTTTTT
CASSFRQSNEKLFF
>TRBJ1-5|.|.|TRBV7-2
TGTGCCAGCAGCTTCAAGGCATTGAGTCAGCCCCAGCATTTT
CASSFKALSQPQHF
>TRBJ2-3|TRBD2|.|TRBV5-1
TGCGCCAGCAGCAGACTAGCGGGGGTGAACACAGATACGCAGTATTTT
CASSRLAGVNTDTQYF
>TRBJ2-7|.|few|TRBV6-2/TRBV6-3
TGTGCCAGCAGTTACGCGTATACCTACGAGCAGTACTTC
CASSYAYTYEQYF
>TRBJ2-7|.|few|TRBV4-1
TGCGCCAGCAGCCAAGATTGGCCTACCAATTACTACGAGCAGTACTTC
CASSQDWPTNYYEQYF
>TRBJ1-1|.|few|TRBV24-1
TGTGCCACCAGTGATTTCACGGGGAAGGCTTTCTTT
CATSDFTGKAFF
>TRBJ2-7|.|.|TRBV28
TGTGCCAGCAGTACAGGGTTCGGTAAGCAGTACTTC
CASSTGFGKQYF
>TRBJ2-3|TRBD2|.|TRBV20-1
TGCAGTGGGACTAGCGGGAGAGTGTGGGCAGATACGCAGTATTTT
CSGTSGRVWADTQYF
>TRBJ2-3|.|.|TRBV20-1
TGCAGTGCTAGAGAGGCCGGACGGACAGATACGCAGTATTTT
CSAREAGRTDTQYF
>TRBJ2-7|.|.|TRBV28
TGTGCCAGCGGCCCCCCCGCGGACCTTCTGCACGAGCAGTACTTC
CASGPPADLLHEQYF
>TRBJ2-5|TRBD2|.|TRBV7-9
TGTGCCAGCAGCTTAGATGACAGCGGGGCTCTCTACCAAGAGACCCAGTACTTC
CASSLDDSGALYQETQYF
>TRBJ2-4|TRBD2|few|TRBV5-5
TGTGCCAGCAGTCCGGGACTAGCGGGACGAGTAGCCAAAAACATTCAGTACTTC
CASSPGLAGRVAKNIQYF
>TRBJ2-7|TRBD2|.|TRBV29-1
TGCAACTCTGTAGGTACCAGCGGGGGAGGCGAGCAGTACTTC
CNSVGTSGGGEQYF
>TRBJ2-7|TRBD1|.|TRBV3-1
TGTGCCAGCAGGGGGGACAGGGGTCCTGGCGAGCAGTACTTC
CASRGDRGPGEQYF
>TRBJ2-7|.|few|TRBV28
TGTGCCAGCAGCACCAGGCCGGGGAATGAGCAGTACTTC
CASSTRPGNEQYF
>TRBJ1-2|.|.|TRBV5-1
TGCGCCAGCAGCTTGGGAGAAGGGTCGGGACCCCTCTATGGCTACACCTTC
CASSLGEGSGPLYGYTF
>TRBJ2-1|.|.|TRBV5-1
TGCGCCAGCAGCTCGGAGCAGAGCAGCTCCTACAATGAGCAGTTCTTC
CASSSEQSSSYNEQFF